The rows below give T cell receptor beta chains drawn from one sample of a study of cytomegalovirus exposure and HLA in healthy donors. The repertoire was sequenced with immunoSEQ multiplex PCR; TCRdb's copy has only in-frame clones and lacks some. The sample shows 85,000 to 120,000 clones, about 60% of them seen only once. The specimen sequenced was PBMCs. The receptors originated from a human donor in good health. The CDR3 runs from the conserved cysteine through the conserved F or W. A D gene is named only where the DNA matches it firmly. Only some rows state a clone size, as once, few, many or a class for expanded clones.

J gene | D gene | clone size | V gene | CDR3 protein | CDR3 DNA
TRBJ2-3 | TRBD2 | - | TRBV29-1 | CSVGKREWGTDTQYF | TGCAGCGTGGGCAAGCGGGAGTGGGGCACAGATACGCAGTATTTT
TRBJ1-1 | - | - | TRBV11-2 | CASSLGTLPGSTEAFF | TGTGCCAGCAGCTTAGGTACCCTCCCTGGGAGCACTGAAGCTTTCTTT
TRBJ2-3 | TRBD1 | few | TRBV19 | CASTGRGIYGVDTQYF | TGTGCCAGCACGGGCAGGGGGATCTATGGGGTAGATACGCAGTATTTT
TRBJ2-1 | TRBD2 | - | TRBV5-6 | CASSVAGNNEQFF | TGTGCCAGCAGCGTAGCGGGGAACAATGAGCAGTTCTTC
TRBJ2-7 | - | - | TRBV6-5 | CASTKRGTGIYEQYF | TGTGCCAGCACAAAACGAGGGACTGGGATCTACGAGCAGTACTTC
TRBJ2-1 | - | - | TRBV27 | CASSSSRLVTYNEQFF | TGTGCCAGCAGCTCCAGCCGACTAGTGACATACAATGAGCAGTTCTTC
TRBJ2-7 | TRBD2 | - | TRBV25-1 | CASSEPSTSGGYEQYF | TGTGCCAGCAGTGAACCCTCGACTAGCGGCGGCTACGAGCAGTACTTC
TRBJ2-3 | TRBD2 | - | TRBV6-4 | CASSATSGSTDTQYF | TGTGCCAGCAGTGCGACTAGCGGGAGCACAGATACGCAGTATTTT
TRBJ2-1 | TRBD2 | - | TRBV19 | CASSIFLAGRNEQFF | TGTGCCAGTAGTATCTTCCTAGCGGGACGCAATGAGCAGTTCTTC
TRBJ2-3 | TRBD1 | once | TRBV4-2 | CASSQESGQGDTQYF | TGTGCCAGCAGCCAAGAATCAGGACAGGGCGATACGCAGTATTTT
TRBJ1-1 | TRBD1 | - | TRBV28 | CASSTGGTEAFF | TGTGCCAGCAGTACAGGGGGCACTGAAGCTTTCTTT
TRBJ2-3 | - | - | TRBV27 | CASSFLVPMADTQYF | TGTGCCAGCAGTTTCTTAGTTCCCATGGCAGATACGCAGTATTTT
TRBJ1-5 | - | - | TRBV19 | CASTSGTWQPQHF | -
TRBJ2-7 | TRBD2 | - | TRBV18 | CASSKREGSYEQYF | TGTGCCAGCTCAAAGCGGGAGGGCTCCTACGAGCAGTACTTC
TRBJ2-7 | TRBD2 | few | TRBV19 | CASSSGRINEQYF | TGTGCCAGTAGTAGCGGGAGAATCAACGAGCAGTACTTC
TRBJ1-1 | TRBD1 | - | TRBV7-2 | CASSFVGTGGGGTEAFF | TGTGCCAGCAGCTTCGTAGGGACAGGGGGCGGCGGCACTGAAGCTTTCTTT
TRBJ1-4 | - | - | TRBV19 | CASRIDSYNEKLFF | TGTGCCAGTAGGATTGACAGCTATAATGAAAAACTGTTTTTT
TRBJ1-1 | - | few | TRBV25-1 | CASSEYRGRTFF | TGTGCCAGCAGTGAATATCGGGGTAGAACTTTCTTT
TRBJ2-3 | TRBD2 | once | TRBV28 | CASTQGGRAPDTQYF | TGTGCCAGCACCCAGGGAGGGAGGGCGCCAGATACGCAGTATTTT
TRBJ2-1 | TRBD1 | - | TRBV6-1 | CASSRTGLENEQFF | TGTGCCAGCAGCCGGACAGGGTTAGAGAATGAGCAGTTCTTC
TRBJ2-7 | - | - | TRBV6-5 | CASSPKDISYEQYF | TGTGCCAGCAGTCCCAAGGACATATCCTACGAGCAGTACTTC
TRBJ2-2 | - | few | TRBV5-4 | CASSFATANTGELFF | TGTGCCAGCAGCTTCGCGACTGCAAACACCGGGGAGCTGTTTTTT
TRBJ2-7 | - | - | TRBV28 | CASSSPWGRGSYEQYF | TGTGCCAGCAGTAGCCCGTGGGGGAGGGGGTCCTACGAGCAGTACTTC
TRBJ2-4 | - | - | TRBV27 | CASSPTQTGSAKNIQYF | TGTGCCAGCAGTCCAACACAAACAGGGAGCGCCAAAAACATTCAGTACTTC
TRBJ2-1 | - | - | TRBV11-3 | CASSGPGMNEQFF | TGTGCCAGCAGCGGGCCAGGGATGAATGAGCAGTTCTTC
TRBJ2-5 | - | - | TRBV4-1 | CASSQRTNQETQYF | TGCGCCAGCAGCCAGCGGACTAACCAAGAGACCCAGTACTTC
TRBJ2-3 | - | - | TRBV30 | CAWSAGGEGTQYF | TGTGCCTGGAGTGCCGGAGGAGAAGGTACGCAGTATTTT
TRBJ1-2 | TRBD1 | once | TRBV2 | CASSEGQNYGYTF | TGTGCCAGCAGTGAGGGACAGAACTATGGCTACACCTTC
TRBJ2-2 | - | few | TRBV7-2 | CASSLALGGRLTGELFF | TGTGCCAGCAGCTTGGCCCTCGGGGGGCGCCTGACCGGGGAGCTGTTTTTT
TRBJ2-3 | TRBD2 | - | TRBV12-5 | CASGLVPWGGSEGTDTQYF | TGTGCTAGTGGTTTGGTACCATGGGGCGGGAGCGAGGGCACAGATACGCAGTATTTT
TRBJ2-5 | TRBD1 | - | TRBV2 | CASSRPGQGHQETQYF | TGTGCCAGCAGTCGACCGGGACAGGGCCACCAAGAGACCCAGTACTTC
TRBJ2-7 | - | - | TRBV10-2 | CASKEQRERGEQYF | TGCGCCAGCAAGGAGCAACGGGAGAGAGGCGAGCAGTACTTC
TRBJ1-4 | TRBD1 | - | TRBV5-1 | CASSLGTGVEKLFF | TGCGCCAGCAGCTTGGGGACAGGGGTCGAAAAACTGTTTTTT
TRBJ2-1 | - | - | TRBV19 | CASSYGRRGEQFF | TGTGCCAGTAGTTACGGCAGGAGGGGTGAGCAGTTCTTC
TRBJ2-7 | TRBD2 | few | TRBV7-9 | CASSLALGGFAPEQYF | TGTGCCAGCAGCTTAGCGCTCGGGGGGTTTGCGCCAGAGCAGTACTTC
TRBJ1-4 | TRBD1 | - | TRBV7-8 | CASSLGVTGGGEKLFF | TGTGCCAGCAGCTTAGGAGTGACAGGGGGAGGTGAAAAACTGTTTTTT
TRBJ2-5 | TRBD1 | - | TRBV28 | CASSDRSQETQYF | TGTGCCAGCTCGGACAGGTCTCAAGAGACCCAGTACTTC
TRBJ1-2 | TRBD1 | - | TRBV29-1 | CSASRQGVDYGYTF | TGCAGCGCCAGCCGACAGGGGGTAGACTATGGCTACACCTTC
TRBJ2-1 | TRBD2 | - | TRBV11-3 | CASSTTSGRFGNEQFF | TGTGCCAGCAGCACGACTAGCGGGAGGTTTGGGAATGAGCAGTTCTTC
TRBJ2-7 | TRBD2 | few | TRBV7-9 | CASSPTSGLSYEQYF | TGTGCCAGCAGCCCGACTAGCGGGCTCTCCTACGAGCAGTACTTC
TRBJ2-7 | - | - | TRBV7-6 | CASSSNAEQYF | TGTGCCAGCAGTTCTAACGCCGAGCAGTACTTC
TRBJ2-5 | - | few | TRBV30 | CACTGGREETQYF | TGTGCCTGCACAGGGGGGAGGGAAGAGACCCAGTACTTC
TRBJ2-7 | TRBD1 | - | TRBV27 | CASCLYRGDEQYF | TGTGCCAGCTGTTTATACAGGGGCGACGAGCAGTACTTC
TRBJ2-2 | - | - | TRBV11-3 | CASSPISGTGELFF | TGTGCCAGCAGCCCAATTTCAGGCACCGGGGAGCTGTTTTTT
TRBJ2-3 | - | once | TRBV30 | CAWSVPAPGHRTDTQYF | TGTGCCTGGAGTGTACCCGCCCCGGGACATCGCACAGATACGCAGTATTTT
TRBJ1-1 | - | - | TRBV7-9 | CASSSTENTEAFF | TGTGCCAGCAGTTCGACAGAGAACACTGAAGCTTTCTTT
TRBJ2-5 | TRBD1 | - | TRBV28 | CASSSSGGFETQYF | TGTGCCAGCAGCTCGTCAGGGGGCTTTGAGACCCAGTACTTC
TRBJ2-1 | - | - | TRBV2 | CASSELDRPVF | TGTGCCAGCAGTGAACTCGACAGACCGGTCTTC
TRBJ2-7 | - | - | TRBV7-2 | CASSPDGSAAYEQYF | TGTGCCAGCAGCCCCGACGGGAGTGCGGCCTACGAGCAGTACTTC
TRBJ2-7 | - | - | TRBV25-1 | CASIVGGHEQYF | TGTGCCAGCATTGTGGGGGGGCACGAGCAGTACTTC
TRBJ2-1 | TRBD2 | - | TRBV27 | CASSFLGLAVDSYNEQFF | TGTGCCAGCAGTTTCCTAGGACTAGCGGTAGACTCCTACAATGAGCAGTTCTTC
TRBJ2-1 | - | - | TRBV7-9 | CSSSAASDEQFF | TGTTCCAGCAGCGCCGCTAGCGATGAGCAGTTCTTC
TRBJ1-3 | - | - | TRBV7-9 | CASSSPAGNSGNTIYF | TGTGCCAGCAGCTCCCCTGCGGGTAACTCTGGAAACACCATATATTTT
TRBJ1-2 | TRBD1 | - | TRBV19 | CASSFRDRSQTNYGYTF | TGTGCCAGTAGTTTTCGGGACAGGAGTCAGACTAACTATGGCTACACCTTC
TRBJ2-5 | TRBD1 | - | TRBV9 | CASSYSTGGLETQYF | TGTGCCAGCAGCTACTCGACAGGGGGTCTGGAGACCCAGTACTTC
TRBJ2-2 | - | few | TRBV7-3 | CASSFYGQPNTGELFF | TGTGCCAGCAGCTTCTACGGACAGCCGAACACCGGGGAGCTGTTTTTT